This T cell receptor (beta chain) was captured by sequencing in a study of T cell changes during pregnancy in multiple sclerosis. Assay used: immunoSEQ multiplex PCR; TCRdb lists only in-frame clones, some missing. The data contain tens of thousands of clones, nearly 95% of them singletons. The TCR comes from a female donor with multiple sclerosis, enrolled in a pregnancy study. The sample here was peripheral blood, taken in the third trimester of pregnancy.

The DNA for the CDR3 is TGCGCCAGCAGCCTAATAGCGGGAGTAGTCGGGGAGCTGTTTTTT. Translated, it gives CASSLIAGVVGELFF. The V gene is TRBV5-1, the J gene TRBJ2-2; 9 bases fit TRBD2. This CDR3 has 15 amino acids. The junction had 8 bases not matched to a gene; V was cut back by 4 bases and J by 7 bases. In germline, CDR1 is SGHRS, CDR2 YFSETQ. Supplemented by reference TRBV5-1 and TRBJ2-2, the full variable domain reads KAGVTQTPRYLIKTRGQQVTLSCSPISGHRSVSWYQQTPGQGLQFLFEYFSETQRNKGNFPGRFSGRQFSNSRSEMNVSTLELGDSALYLCASSLIAGVVGELFFGEGSRLTVL.